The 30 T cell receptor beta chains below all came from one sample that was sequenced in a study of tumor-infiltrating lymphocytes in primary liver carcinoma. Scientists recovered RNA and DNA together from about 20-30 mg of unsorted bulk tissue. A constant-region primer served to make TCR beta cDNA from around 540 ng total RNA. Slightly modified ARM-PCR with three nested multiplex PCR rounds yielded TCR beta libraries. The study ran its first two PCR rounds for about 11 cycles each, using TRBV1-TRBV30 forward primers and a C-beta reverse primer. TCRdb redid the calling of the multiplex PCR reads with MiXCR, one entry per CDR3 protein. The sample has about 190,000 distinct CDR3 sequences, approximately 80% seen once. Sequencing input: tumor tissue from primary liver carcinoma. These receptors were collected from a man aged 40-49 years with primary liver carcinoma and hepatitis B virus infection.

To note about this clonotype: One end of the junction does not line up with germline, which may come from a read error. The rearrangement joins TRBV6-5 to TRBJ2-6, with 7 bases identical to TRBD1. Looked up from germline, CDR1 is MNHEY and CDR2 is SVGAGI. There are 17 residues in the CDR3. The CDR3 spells CVSSSRTGSSGANVLTF. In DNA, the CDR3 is TGTGTCAGCAGTTCCCGGACAGGCAGCTCTGGGGCCAATGTCCTGACTTTC.

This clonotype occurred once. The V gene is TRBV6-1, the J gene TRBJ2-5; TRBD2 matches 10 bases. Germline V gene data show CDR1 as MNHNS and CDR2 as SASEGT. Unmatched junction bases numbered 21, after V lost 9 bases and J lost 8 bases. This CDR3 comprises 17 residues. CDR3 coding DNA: TGTGCCAGGACCTTAGCGGGAGGCCCGATGTACAGCGTCACCCAGTACTTC. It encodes CARTLAGGPMYSVTQYF.

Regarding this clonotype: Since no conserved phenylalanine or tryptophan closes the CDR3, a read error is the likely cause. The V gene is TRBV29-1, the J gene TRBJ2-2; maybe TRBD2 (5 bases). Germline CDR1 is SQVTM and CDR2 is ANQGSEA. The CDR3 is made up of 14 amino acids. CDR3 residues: CSASGPGNTGELFS. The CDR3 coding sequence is TGCAGCGCTTCCGGGCCGGGGAACACGGGGGAGCTGTTTTCT.

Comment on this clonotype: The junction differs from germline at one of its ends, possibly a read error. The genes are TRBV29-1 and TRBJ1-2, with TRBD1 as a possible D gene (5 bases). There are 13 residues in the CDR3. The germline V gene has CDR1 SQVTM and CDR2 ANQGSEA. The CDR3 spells CSVVVGVGYGYSF. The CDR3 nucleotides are TGCAGCGTTGTGGTAGGGGTGGGCTATGGCTACTCCTTC. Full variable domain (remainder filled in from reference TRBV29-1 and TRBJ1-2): SAVISQKPSRDICQRGTSLTIQCQVDSQVTMMFWYRQQPGQSLTLIATANQGSEATYESGFVIDKFPISRPNLTFSTLTVSNMSPEDSSIYLCSVVVGVGYGYSFGSGTRLTVV.

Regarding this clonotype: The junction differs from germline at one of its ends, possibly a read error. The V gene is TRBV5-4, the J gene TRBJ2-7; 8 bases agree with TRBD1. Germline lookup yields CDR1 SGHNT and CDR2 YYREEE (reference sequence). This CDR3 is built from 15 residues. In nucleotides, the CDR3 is TGTACCAGCAGCTTGAGGGGACAGGATCTCTACGAGCAGCACTTC. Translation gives CTSSLRGQDLYEQHF.

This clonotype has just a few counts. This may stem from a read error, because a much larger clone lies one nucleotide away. The CDR3 DNA is TGTGCCAGCAACTCAACACCGGGACAGGGTGGGGCCAACGTCCTGACTTTC. This sequence encodes CASNSTPGQGGANVLTF. V usage is TRBV5-4 and J usage is TRBJ2-6; 9 positions match TRBD1. V was clipped by 6 bases and J by 3 bases; unmatched bases: 10. This CDR3 is 17 amino acids long. Germline V gives CDR1 SGHNT, CDR2 YYREEE (reference sequence).

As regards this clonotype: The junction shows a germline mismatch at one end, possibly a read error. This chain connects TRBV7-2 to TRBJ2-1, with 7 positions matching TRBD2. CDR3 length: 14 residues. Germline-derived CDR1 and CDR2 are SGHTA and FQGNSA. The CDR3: CASSLQAGTNEQFF. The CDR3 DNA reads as TGTGCCAGTAGCTTACAAGCGGGAACTAATGAGCAGTTCTTC.

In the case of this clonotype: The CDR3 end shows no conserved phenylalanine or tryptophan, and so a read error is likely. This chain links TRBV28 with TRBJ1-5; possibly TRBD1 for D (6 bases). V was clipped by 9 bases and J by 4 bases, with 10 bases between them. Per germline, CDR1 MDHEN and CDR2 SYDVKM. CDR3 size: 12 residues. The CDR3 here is CARKGTNQPQHL. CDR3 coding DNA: TGTGCCAGGAAGGGGACAAATCAGCCCCAGCATCTT.

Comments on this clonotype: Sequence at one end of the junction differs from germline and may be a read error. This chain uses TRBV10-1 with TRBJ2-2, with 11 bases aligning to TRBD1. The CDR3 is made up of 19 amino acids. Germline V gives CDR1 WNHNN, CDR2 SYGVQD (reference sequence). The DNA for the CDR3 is TGCACCAGCGGTGAACTATCGGGGACAGGGGGAAGTAACACCGGGGAGCTGTTTTTT. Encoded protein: CTSGELSGTGGSNTGELFF.

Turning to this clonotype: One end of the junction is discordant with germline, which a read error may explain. CDR3 residues: CASSQEGYPPAAQPTYDYTF. The CDR3 region has the DNA TGCGCCAGCAGTCAAGAGGGGTACCCCCCCGCTGCCCAACCTACCTATGACTACACCTTC. The chain combines TRBV4-1 with TRBJ1-2; D is possibly TRBD1 (5 bases). The CDR3 extends over 20 amino acids. CDR1 and CDR2 from the germline V gene are MGHRA and YSYEKL.

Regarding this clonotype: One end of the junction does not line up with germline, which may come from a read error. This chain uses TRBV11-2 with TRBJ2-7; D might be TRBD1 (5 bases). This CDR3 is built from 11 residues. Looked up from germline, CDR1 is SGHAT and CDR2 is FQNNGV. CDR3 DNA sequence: TGTGCCAACACAAAAGGGGTTAAGCAATACTTC. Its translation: CANTKGVKQYF.

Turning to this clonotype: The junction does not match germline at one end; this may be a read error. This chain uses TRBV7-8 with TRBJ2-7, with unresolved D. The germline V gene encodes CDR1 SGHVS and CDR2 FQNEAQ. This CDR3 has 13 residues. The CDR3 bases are TGTGTCAGCAGCTTTACAAGTGCCTATGAGCAGTACTTC. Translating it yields CVSSFTSAYEQYF.

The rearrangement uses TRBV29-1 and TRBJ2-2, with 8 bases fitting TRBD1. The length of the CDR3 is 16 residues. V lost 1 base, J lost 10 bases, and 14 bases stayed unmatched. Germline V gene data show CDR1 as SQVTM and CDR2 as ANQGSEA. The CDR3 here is CSVEGLDRAGNEELFF. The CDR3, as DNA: TGCAGCGTTGAAGGGTTGGACAGGGCGGGCAACGAGGAGCTGTTTTTT.

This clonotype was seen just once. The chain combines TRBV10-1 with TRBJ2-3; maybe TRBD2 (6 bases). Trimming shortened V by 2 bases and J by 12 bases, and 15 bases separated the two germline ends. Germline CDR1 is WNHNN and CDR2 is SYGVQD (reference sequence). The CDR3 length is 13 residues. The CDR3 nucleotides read TGCGCCAGCAGTGAGCTCCGGGAGAGCGCACAGTATTTT. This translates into CASSELRESAQYF.

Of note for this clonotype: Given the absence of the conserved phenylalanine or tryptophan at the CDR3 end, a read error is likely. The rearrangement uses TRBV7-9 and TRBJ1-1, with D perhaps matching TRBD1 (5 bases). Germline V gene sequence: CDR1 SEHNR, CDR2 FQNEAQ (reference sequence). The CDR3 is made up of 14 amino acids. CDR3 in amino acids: CASSLAGGNTEAFS. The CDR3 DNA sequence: TGTGCCAGTAGCTTAGCGGGGGGAAACACTGAAGCTTTCTCT.

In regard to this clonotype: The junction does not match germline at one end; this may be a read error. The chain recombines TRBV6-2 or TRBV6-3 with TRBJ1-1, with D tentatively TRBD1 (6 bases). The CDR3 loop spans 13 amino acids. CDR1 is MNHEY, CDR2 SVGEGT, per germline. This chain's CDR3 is CASRLTGNTVAFF. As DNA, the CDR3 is TGTGCCAGCCGACTGACAGGAAACACTGTAGCTTTCTTT.

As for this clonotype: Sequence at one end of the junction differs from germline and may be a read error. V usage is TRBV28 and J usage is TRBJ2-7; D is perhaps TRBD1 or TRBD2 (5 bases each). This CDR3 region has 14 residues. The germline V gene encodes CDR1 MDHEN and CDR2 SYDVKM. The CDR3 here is CTSSFRGASYEQYF. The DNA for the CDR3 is TGTACCAGCAGTTTTAGAGGGGCCTCCTACGAGCAATACTTC.

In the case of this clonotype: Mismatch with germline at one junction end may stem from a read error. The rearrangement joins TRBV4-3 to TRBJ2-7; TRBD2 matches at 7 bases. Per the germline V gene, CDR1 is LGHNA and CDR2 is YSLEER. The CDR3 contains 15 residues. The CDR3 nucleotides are TGCGTCAGCATCCAAGATAGGGAGGCGGGAGACGAGCAGTACTTC. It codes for CVSIQDREAGDEQYF.

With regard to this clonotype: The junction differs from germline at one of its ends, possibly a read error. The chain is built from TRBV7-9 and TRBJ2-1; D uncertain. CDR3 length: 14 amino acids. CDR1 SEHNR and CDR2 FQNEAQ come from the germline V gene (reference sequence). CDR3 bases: TGTGCCAGCATCTCAGACACTGCCCACAATAAGCAGTTCTTC. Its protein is CASISDTAHNKQFF. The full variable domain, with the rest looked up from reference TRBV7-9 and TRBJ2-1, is DTGVSQNPRHKITKRGQNVTFRCDPISEHNRLYWYRQTLGQGPEFLTYFQNEAQLEKSRLLSDRFSAERPKGSFSTLEIQRTEQGDSAMYLCASISDTAHNKQFFGPGTRLTVL.

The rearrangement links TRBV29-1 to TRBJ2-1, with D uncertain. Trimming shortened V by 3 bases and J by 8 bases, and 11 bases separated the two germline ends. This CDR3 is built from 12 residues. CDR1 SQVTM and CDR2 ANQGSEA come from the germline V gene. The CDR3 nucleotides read TGCAGCGTTGATCTGGCTGTGGATGAGCAGTTCTTC. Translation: CSVDLAVDEQFF.

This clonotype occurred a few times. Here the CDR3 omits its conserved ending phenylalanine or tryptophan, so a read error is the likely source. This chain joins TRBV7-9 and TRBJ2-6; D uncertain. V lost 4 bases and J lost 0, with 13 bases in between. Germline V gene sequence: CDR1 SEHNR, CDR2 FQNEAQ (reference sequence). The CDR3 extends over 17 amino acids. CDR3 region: CASSSPMQISGANVLTL. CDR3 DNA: TGTGCCAGCAGCTCTCCGATGCAAATCTCTGGGGCCAACGTCCTGACTTTG.

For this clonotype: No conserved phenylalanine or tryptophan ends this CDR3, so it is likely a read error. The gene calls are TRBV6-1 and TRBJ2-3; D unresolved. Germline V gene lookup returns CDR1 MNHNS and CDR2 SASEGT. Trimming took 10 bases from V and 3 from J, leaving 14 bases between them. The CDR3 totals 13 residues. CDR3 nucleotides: TGTGCCATCACATCGGGCTATACAGATACGCAGTATTCT. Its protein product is CAITSGYTDTQYS.

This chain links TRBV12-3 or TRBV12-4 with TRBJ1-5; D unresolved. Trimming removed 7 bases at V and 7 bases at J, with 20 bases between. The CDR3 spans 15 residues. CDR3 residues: CASTRGTVINQPQHF. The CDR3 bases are TGTGCCAGCACGCGGGGTACCGTAATAAACCAGCCCCAGCATTTT.

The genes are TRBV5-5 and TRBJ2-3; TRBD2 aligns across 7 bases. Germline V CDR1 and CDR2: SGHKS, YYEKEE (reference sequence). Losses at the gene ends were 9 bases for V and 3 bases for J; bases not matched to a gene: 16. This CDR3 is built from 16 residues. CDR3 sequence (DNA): TGTGCCAACAGGACCCTAAGTGGGAGGGGAACAGATACGCAGTATTTT. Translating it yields CANRTLSGRGTDTQYF.

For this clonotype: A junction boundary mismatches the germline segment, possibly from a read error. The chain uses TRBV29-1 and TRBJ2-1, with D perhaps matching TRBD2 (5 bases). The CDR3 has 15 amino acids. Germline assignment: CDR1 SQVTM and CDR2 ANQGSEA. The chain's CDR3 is CIVDSRREGYNEQFF. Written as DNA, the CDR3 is TGCATCGTTGATTCTCGGCGAGAGGGCTACAATGAGCAGTTCTTC.

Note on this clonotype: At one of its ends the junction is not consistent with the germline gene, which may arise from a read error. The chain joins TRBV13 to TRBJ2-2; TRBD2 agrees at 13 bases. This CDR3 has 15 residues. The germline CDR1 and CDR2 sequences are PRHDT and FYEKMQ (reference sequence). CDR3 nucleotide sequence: TGTACCAGCAGCTTGACTAGCGGGAGGACCGGGGAGCTGTTTTTT. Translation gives CTSSLTSGRTGELFF. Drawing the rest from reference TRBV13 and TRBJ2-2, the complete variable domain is AAGVIQSPRHLIKEKRETATLKCYPIPRHDTVYWYQQGPGQDPQFLISFYEKMQSDKGSIPDRFSAQQFSDYHSELNMSSLELGDSALYFCTSSLTSGRTGELFFGEGSRLTVL.

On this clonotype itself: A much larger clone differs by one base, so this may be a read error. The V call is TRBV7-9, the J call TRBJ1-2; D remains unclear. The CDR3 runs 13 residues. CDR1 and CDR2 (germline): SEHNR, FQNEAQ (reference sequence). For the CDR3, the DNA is TGTGCCAGCACCCAGGCGATCGGCTATGGCTACGCCTTC. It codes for CASTQAIGYGYAF.

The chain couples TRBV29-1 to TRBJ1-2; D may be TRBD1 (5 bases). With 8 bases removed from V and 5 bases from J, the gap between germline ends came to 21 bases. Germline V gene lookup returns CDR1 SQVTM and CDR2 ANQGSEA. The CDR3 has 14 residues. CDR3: CSPREDTGTYGYTF. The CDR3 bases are TGCAGCCCCAGGGAGGATACAGGAACTTATGGCTACACCTTC. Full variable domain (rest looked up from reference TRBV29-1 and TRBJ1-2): SAVISQKPSRDICQRGTSLTIQCQVDSQVTMMFWYRQQPGQSLTLIATANQGSEATYESGFVIDKFPISRPNLTFSTLTVSNMSPEDSSIYLCSPREDTGTYGYTFGSGTRLTVV.

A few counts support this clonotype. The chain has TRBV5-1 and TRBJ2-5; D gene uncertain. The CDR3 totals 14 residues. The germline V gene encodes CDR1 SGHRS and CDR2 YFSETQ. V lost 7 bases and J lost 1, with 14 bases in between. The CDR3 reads CASRSQGAQETQYF. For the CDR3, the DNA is TGCGCCAGCCGCTCACAAGGCGCCCAAGAGACCCAGTACTTC.

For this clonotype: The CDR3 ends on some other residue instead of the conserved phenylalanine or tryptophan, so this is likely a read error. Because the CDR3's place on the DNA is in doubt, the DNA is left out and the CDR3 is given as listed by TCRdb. CDR3 loop: CASSYSGFSGANIPTS. This chain uses TRBV6-5 with TRBJ2-6. Inclusive of both ends, the CDR3 amounts to 16 amino acids. Germline values: CDR1 MNHEY, CDR2 SVGAGI.